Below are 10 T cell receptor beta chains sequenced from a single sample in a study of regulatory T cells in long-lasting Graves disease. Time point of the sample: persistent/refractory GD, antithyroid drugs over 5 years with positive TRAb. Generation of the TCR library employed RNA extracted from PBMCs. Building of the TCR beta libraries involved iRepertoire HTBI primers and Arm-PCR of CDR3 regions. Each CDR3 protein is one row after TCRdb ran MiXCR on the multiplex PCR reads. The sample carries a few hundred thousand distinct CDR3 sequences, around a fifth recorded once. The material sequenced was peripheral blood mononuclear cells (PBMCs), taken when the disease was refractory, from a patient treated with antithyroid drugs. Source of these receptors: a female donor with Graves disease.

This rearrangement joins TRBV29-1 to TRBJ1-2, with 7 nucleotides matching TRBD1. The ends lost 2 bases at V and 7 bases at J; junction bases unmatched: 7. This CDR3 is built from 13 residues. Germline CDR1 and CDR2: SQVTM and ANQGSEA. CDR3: CSVEKQGFSGYTF. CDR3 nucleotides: TGCAGCGTTGAAAAACAGGGGTTTTCTGGCTACACCTTC.

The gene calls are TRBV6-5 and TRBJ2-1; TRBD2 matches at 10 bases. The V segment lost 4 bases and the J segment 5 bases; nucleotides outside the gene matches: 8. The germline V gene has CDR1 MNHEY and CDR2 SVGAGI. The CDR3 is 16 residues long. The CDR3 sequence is CASSSLAGETHNEQFF. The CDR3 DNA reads TGTGCCAGCAGTTCCCTAGCGGGGGAGACGCACAATGAGCAGTTCTTC.

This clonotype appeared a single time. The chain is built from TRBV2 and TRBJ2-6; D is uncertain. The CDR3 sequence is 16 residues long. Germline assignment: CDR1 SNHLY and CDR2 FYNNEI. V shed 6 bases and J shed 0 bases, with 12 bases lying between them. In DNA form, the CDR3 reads TGTGCCAGCAGGCCGGGCCTTACCTCTGGGGCCAACGTCCTGACTTTC. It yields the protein CASRPGLTSGANVLTF.

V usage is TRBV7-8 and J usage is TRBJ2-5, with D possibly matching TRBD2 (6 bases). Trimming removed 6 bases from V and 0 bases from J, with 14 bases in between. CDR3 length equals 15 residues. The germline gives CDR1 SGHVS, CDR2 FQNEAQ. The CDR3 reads CASRATRMDQETQYF. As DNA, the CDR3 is TGTGCCAGCAGGGCGACTAGGATGGACCAAGAGACCCAGTACTTC.

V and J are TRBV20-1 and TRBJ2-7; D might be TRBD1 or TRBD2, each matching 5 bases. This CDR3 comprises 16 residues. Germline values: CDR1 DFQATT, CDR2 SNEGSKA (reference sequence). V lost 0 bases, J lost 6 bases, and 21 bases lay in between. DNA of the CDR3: TGCAGTGCTAGAGATTATATCGGGCAGGGAGAAAGCGAGCAGTACTTC. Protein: CSARDYIGQGESEQYF.

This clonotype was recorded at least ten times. The CDR3 here is CASRTDENQPQHF. CDR3 DNA: TGTGCCAGCAGGACGGACGAAAATCAGCCCCAGCATTTT. The chain is built from TRBV2 and TRBJ1-5; no clear D. The CDR3 runs to 13 residues. Per germline, CDR1 SNHLY and CDR2 FYNNEI. V was trimmed by 6 bases and J by 4 bases, leaving 10 bases between them.

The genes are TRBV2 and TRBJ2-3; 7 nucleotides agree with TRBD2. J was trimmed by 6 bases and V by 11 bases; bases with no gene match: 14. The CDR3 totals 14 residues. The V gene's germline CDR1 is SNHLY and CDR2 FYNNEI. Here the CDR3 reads CASIWSGGFDTQYF. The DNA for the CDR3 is TGTGCCTCCATATGGTCGGGGGGATTCGATACGCAGTATTTT.

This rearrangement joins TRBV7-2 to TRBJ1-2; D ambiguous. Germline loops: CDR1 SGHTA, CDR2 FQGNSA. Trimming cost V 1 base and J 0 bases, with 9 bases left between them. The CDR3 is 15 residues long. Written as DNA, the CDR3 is TGTGCCAGCAGCTTAGTCGGGGTACCTAACTATGGCTACACCTTC. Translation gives CASSLVGVPNYGYTF.

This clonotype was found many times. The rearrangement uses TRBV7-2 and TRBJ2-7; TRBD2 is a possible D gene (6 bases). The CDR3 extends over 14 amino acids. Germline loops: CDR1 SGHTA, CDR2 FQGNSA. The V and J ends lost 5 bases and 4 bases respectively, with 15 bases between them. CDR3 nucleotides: TGTGCCAGCAGCCTCACCCTCGGGAGTTACGAGCAGTACTTC. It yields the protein CASSLTLGSYEQYF.

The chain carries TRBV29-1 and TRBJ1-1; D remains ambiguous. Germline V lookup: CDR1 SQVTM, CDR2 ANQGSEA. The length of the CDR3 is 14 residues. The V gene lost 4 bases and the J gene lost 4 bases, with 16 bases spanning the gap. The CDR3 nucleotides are TGCAGCGTTGTTTTGTCAGGTGAGGTCACTGAAGCTTTCTTT. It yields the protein CSVVLSGEVTEAFF.